This T cell receptor (beta chain) was retrieved from a study of cytomegalovirus exposure and HLA in healthy donors. Study-level background: The roughly 120 million unique TCR beta sequences, from about 190 million T cells, were found by an earlier analysis.

Germline CDR1 SNHLY, CDR2 FYNNEI. There are 15 residues in the CDR3. Trimming shortened V by 8 bases and J by 2 bases, and 16 bases separated the two germline ends. Use of 60 Vbeta and 13 Jbeta primers characterized the PCR. Generated by immunoSEQ multiplex PCR, the TCRdb table keeps only in-frame clones and is missing some. Among around 200,000 clones listed, more than 85% were seen once. As for this clone: Its specificity is not known.

Study-wide results and caveats: The authors considered a cluster of highly shared sequence variants likely to be a sequencing artifact. In a later analysis, DRB1 alleles had the most associated TCRs; HLA-C alleles the fewest.

The chain has TRBV2 and TRBJ1-5; no clear D gene. This TCR derives from a woman aged 18-29 years in good health and CMV-seronegative. The specimen sequenced was PBMCs. CDR3 sequence (DNA): TGTGCCAGCTCCCGAGAGGCAGTGGGCAATCAGCCCCAGCATTTT. It codes for CASSREAVGNQPQHF.